This T cell receptor beta chain was profiled in a study of T-cell memory formation after mild COVID-19 (dated by TCRdb to the early 2020s). Regarding the study in general: TCR sequence clusters from the two donors were largely donor specific. In a couple of donors, T-cell clones that expanded and contracted after mild COVID-19 were tracked by sequencing TCRalpha and TCRbeta repertoires over time. The cohort was made up of two young adult volunteers, one female and one male, who were previously healthy.

This clonotype was recorded at least ten times. This receptor's antigen is unknown. No base-level quality is on record; no much larger clone is a single base apart. The CDR1 and CDR2 encoded by the germline V gene are MRHNA and SNTAGT. The junction shows trimming of 2 bases on V and 7 bases on J, plus 12 bases between the germline ends. From cysteine to phenylalanine, the CDR3 is 14 amino acids long. The sequence is cut down to CDR3 DNA, 42 bases in frame from base 1. Study-level results and caveats: Some responding clones were detected in pre-infection memory, suggesting pre-existing cross-reactive memory T cells joined the SARS-CoV-2 response. The study included only a couple of mild cases, and larger cohorts that include severe cases with pre-infection samples were judged to be necessary. The second-wave clones that peaked on day 37 were not confirmed to be SARS-CoV-2 specific. From day 15 to 85, contracting clones showed balanced CD4/CD8 phenotypes, whereas a second wave of clones that expanded from day 15 to 37 leaned towards CD4+. Contracting CD4+ clones turned up mainly in the CM and EM memory subsets, whereas EMRA was where CD8+ clones were enriched.

Sequencing was carried out with an Illumina NovaSeq 6000. cDNA libraries for TCRalpha and TCRbeta were prepared by 5'RACE using constant-segment primers, with sample barcodes and unique molecular identifiers added. RNA was extracted from every sample with Trizol reagent. Libraries were amplified in two PCR steps, with a second sample barcode and Illumina TruSeq adapters added in the second step. Libraries were sequenced on an Illumina NovaSeq with 2 x 150 bp paired-end reads. From the authors' description of their analysis: Demultiplexing of reads and collapsing into UMI-guided consensus sequences were performed with migec v1.2.7. Using mixcr v2.1.11, UMI consensuses were aligned to TRA and TRB V and J templates and then assembled into clonotypes. Expanded or contracted clonotypes were those called significant by both edgeR and NoisET, with noise models trained on biological replicates. For edgeR calls, the cutoffs were a false discovery rate-adjusted p below 0.01 and a log2 fold-change threshold of 1. As an exploratory analysis of dynamics, max-normalized trajectories of the 1000 most abundant clonotypes were examined by PCA with hierarchical clustering. Each responding clone was given a CD4 or CD8 phenotype based on the CD4+ and CD8+ repertoires, which had been sequenced separately. TCRdb reran the public reads through fastp at Q25 and MiXCR, keeping productive beta chains. Rows merge per CDR3 protein into single entries with the most common DNA and genes. V and J calls and clone size were set by TCRdb, not the authors. The sample table lists some 40,000 distinct CDR3 sequences, about a tenth of them with a count of one. Approximately 12% of the sample goes to the ten largest clones.

Ficoll-Paque density gradient centrifugation was the method used to isolate PBMCs. Sequencing used PBMCs or a T cell subset sorted from them (not recorded which). The TCR comes from an adult woman who had mild COVID-19 (a few samples of this study predate the infection). The sample titles of this study are shuffled in the database, so cell type and time point are left out; the donor was told from shared clones. This chain is built from TRBV6-4 and TRBJ2-1; the D gene is perhaps TRBD1 or TRBD2, as each covers 5 bases. The encoded CDR3 is CASSDEGPENEQFF. At the DNA level, the sequence is TGTGCCAGCAGTGACGAGGGGCCGGAGAATGAGCAGTTCTTC.